Included here is one T cell receptor (beta chain) sequence, with context. As yet, its antigen is unknown. The sample is drawn from a study of cytomegalovirus exposure and HLA in healthy donors. Study-wide results and caveats: Researchers catalogued roughly 170 TCR beta chains as cytomegalovirus-associated. Highest at DRB1 and lowest at HLA-C, TCR association rates differed among HLA loci in a later analysis.

With 6 bases clipped from V and 7 bases from J, the junction kept 7 bases outside the gene matches. Germline CDR1 reads SNHLY; CDR2 reads FYNNEI. CDR3 size: 13 residues. Researchers ran the PCR with 60 Vbeta and 13 Jbeta primers. Sequenced by immunoSEQ multiplex PCR; TCRdb stores in-frame clones only, minus some. This table holds some 190,000 clones, roughly a tenth found once. The TCR sequence derives from a woman between 25 and 40 years old in good health and CMV-seropositive. The sequenced material came from PBMCs. The rearrangement joins TRBV2 to TRBJ2-3, with TRBD1 matching over 7 bases. CDR3 in amino acids: CASSPTGANTQYF. The CDR3 DNA is TGTGCCAGCAGCCCTACAGGGGCTAATACGCAGTATTTT.